Below are 21 T cell receptor beta chains sequenced from a single sample in a study of immune cell composition in non-small cell lung cancer. TCRdb's table, derived via immunoSEQ multiplex PCR, lists solely in-frame clones and lacks some. The sample records around 2,200 clones, just under 75% being singletons. Sample: lung tumor tissue. All receptors come from a human donor with non-small cell lung cancer.

Within the sample, this clone is large (0.1 to 1%). This chain uses TRBV28 with TRBJ2-1, with D possibly TRBD2 on 5 matching bases. The CDR3 has 13 amino acids. Between the trimmed V and J ends, which lost 1 base and 9 bases, there was a span of 10 bases. Germline CDR1 is MDHEN and CDR2 is SYDVKM. As DNA, the CDR3 is TGTGCCAGCAGTTTATTCGATGGGAGTGAGCAGTTCTTC. Its protein product is CASSLFDGSEQFF.

The chain is built from TRBV9 and TRBJ2-5, with TRBD2 matching 8 bases. CDR1 and CDR2 from the germline V gene are SGDLS and YYNGEE. Trimming removed 2 bases from V and 4 bases from J; junction bases left unmatched: 10. The CDR3 extends over 16 amino acids. The CDR3 bases are TGTGCCAGCAGCGTCTTTGCGGGGGGTCTGGTAGAGACCCAGTACTTC. This sequence encodes CASSVFAGGLVETQYF.

The CDR3 sequence: CSVATANEQFF. CDR3 nucleotide sequence: TGCAGCGTTGCGACTGCCAATGAGCAGTTCTTC. The V call is TRBV29-1, the J call TRBJ2-1; D is ambiguous. Trimming took 4 bases from V and 6 from J, leaving 7 bases between them. The CDR3 consists of 11 residues. Germline V CDR1 and CDR2: SQVTM, ANQGSEA.

This clone was seen a single time. This chain uses TRBV19 with TRBJ2-2; possibly TRBD1 for D (7 bases). The V end was cut by 6 bases, the J end by 0 bases, with 29 bases between. The CDR3 spans 21 residues. The germline CDR1 and CDR2 sequences are LNHDA and SQIVND (reference sequence). The CDR3 here is CASSSRPGRGTVKANTGELFF. CDR3 bases: TGTGCCAGTAGCTCACGACCCGGTCGGGGGACAGTAAAAGCGAACACCGGGGAGCTGTTTTTT.

The rearrangement links TRBV27 to TRBJ1-1, with a weak D call TRBD1 (6 bases). The CDR3 runs 13 residues. Trimming removed 6 bases from V and 2 bases from J, with 10 bases in between. Per the germline V gene, CDR1 is MNHEY and CDR2 is SMNVEV (reference sequence). The CDR3 DNA reads TGTGCCAGCAGCTCGGACAGAAACACTGAAGCTTTCTTT. Translating gives CASSSDRNTEAFF.

The V and J genes are TRBV9 and TRBJ1-1, with 8 nucleotides matching TRBD1. Germline CDR1 SGDLS, CDR2 YYNGEE. This CDR3 is 16 amino acids long. J was trimmed by 1 base and V by 2 bases; bases with no gene match: 7. The CDR3 DNA sequence: TGTGCCAGCAGCGTTGGAGCAGGGGGCCCGAACACTGAAGCTTTCTTT. It is translated as CASSVGAGGPNTEAFF. Full variable domain (outside the CDR3, taken from reference TRBV9 and TRBJ1-1): DSGVTQTPKHLITATGQRVTLRCSPRSGDLSVYWYQQSLDQGLQFLIQYYNGEERAKGNILERFSAQQFPDLHSELNLSSLELGDSALYFCASSVGAGGPNTEAFFGQGTRLTVV.

V is TRBV19 and J is TRBJ1-1, with TRBD1 matching over 8 bases. Unmatched junction bases numbered 4, after V lost 6 bases and J lost 4 bases. The germline V gene has CDR1 LNHDA and CDR2 SQIVND (reference sequence). CDR3 length: 13 residues. The CDR3 is CASRPQGGTEAFF. CDR3 DNA: TGTGCCAGTAGGCCACAGGGGGGCACTGAAGCTTTCTTT.

The CDR3 loop reads CASSPGEPYEQYF. For the CDR3, the DNA is TGTGCCAGCTCACCAGGGGAGCCCTACGAGCAGTACTTC. The V call is TRBV18, the J call TRBJ2-7; weak D call: TRBD2 (5 bases). The ends were cut back, 2 bases at V and 2 bases at J, with 7 bases in the middle. Per the germline V gene, CDR1 is KGHSH and CDR2 is LQKENI. The length of the CDR3 is 13 residues.

J is TRBJ2-7 and V is TRBV5-6; the D gene is possibly TRBD1 (6 bases). Germline V CDR1 and CDR2: SGHDT, YYEEEE. V gave up 5 bases and J gave up 8 bases, with 14 bases separating them. This CDR3 is 12 amino acids long. For the CDR3, the DNA is TGTGCCAGCAGATCCGGGACACTAAAGCAGTACTTC. This translates into CASRSGTLKQYF.

The chain combines TRBV4-1 with TRBJ2-7; no clear D. The ends were cut back, 2 bases at V and 3 bases at J, with 17 bases in the middle. This CDR3 is built from 16 residues. CDR1 MGHRA and CDR2 YSYEKL come from the germline V gene. The CDR3 reads CASSQTQDPSVYEQYF. The CDR3, as DNA: TGCGCCAGCAGCCAAACCCAAGATCCAAGCGTCTACGAGCAGTACTTC.

The V and J genes are TRBV2 and TRBJ2-2, with 9 bases aligning to TRBD1. Germline CDR1 is SNHLY and CDR2 is FYNNEI. V gave up 5 bases and J gave up 9 bases; unmatched junction bases: 1. CDR3 length equals 12 residues. The CDR3 reads CASSYRGRELFF. In DNA form, the CDR3 reads TGTGCCAGCAGTTACAGGGGGCGGGAGCTGTTTTTT.

V is TRBV5-5 and J is TRBJ2-6; D call uncertain. Looked up from germline, CDR1 is SGHKS and CDR2 is YYEKEE (reference sequence). The length of the CDR3 is 16 residues. Trimming took 0 bases from V and 0 from J, leaving 7 bases between them. The CDR3 loop reads CASSLDAYSGANVLTF. The CDR3 nucleotides read TGTGCCAGCAGCTTGGACGCGTACTCTGGGGCCAACGTCCTGACTTTC.

The chain has TRBV30 and TRBJ2-1; a weak D match, TRBD2 (6 bases). Trimming stripped 4 bases from V and 7 bases from J, with 11 bases between. The CDR3 is made up of 12 amino acids. CDR1 is GTSNPN and CDR2 is SVGIG in the germline V gene (reference sequence). In DNA form, the CDR3 reads TGTGCCTGGAATCTGGGGAGGAATGAGCAGTTCTTC. Translating it yields CAWNLGRNEQFF. Supplemented by reference TRBV30 and TRBJ2-1, the full variable domain reads SQTIHQWPATLVQPVGSPLSLECTVEGTSNPNLYWYRQAAGRGLQLLFYSVGIGQISSEVPQNLSASRPQDRQFILSSKKLLLSDSGFYLCAWNLGRNEQFFGPGTRLTVL.

The chain links TRBV10-2 to TRBJ2-7; D unclear. Trimming took 7 bases from V and 0 from J, leaving 13 bases between them. Germline V gene data show CDR1 as WSHSY and CDR2 as SAAADI. This CDR3 has 14 residues. The CDR3 sequence is CASMGQPSSYEQYF. Written as DNA, the CDR3 is TGCGCCAGCATGGGTCAACCTAGCTCCTACGAGCAGTACTTC.

This chain uses TRBV6-1 with TRBJ2-7, with unresolved D. In germline, CDR1 is MNHNS, CDR2 SASEGT. This CDR3 is built from 13 residues. Trimming removed 5 bases from V and 0 bases from J, with 8 bases in between. The CDR3 DNA follows: TGTGCCAGCAGTCTAGAAAACTCCTACGAGCAGTACTTC. This sequence encodes CASSLENSYEQYF.

The chain employs TRBV29-1 and TRBJ1-2; TRBD1 might be the D (5 bases). The germline V and J ends were trimmed by 6 bases and 7 bases, with 15 bases remaining between them. This CDR3 is built from 12 residues. CDR1 and CDR2 from the germline V gene are SQVTM and ANQGSEA. Here the CDR3 reads CSVGGGGVGYTF. The CDR3 nucleotides are TGCAGCGTCGGGGGAGGAGGGGTTGGCTACACCTTC. Using reference TRBV29-1 and TRBJ1-2 for the parts outside the CDR3, the full variable domain is SAVISQKPSRDICQRGTSLTIQCQVDSQVTMMFWYRQQPGQSLTLIATANQGSEATYESGFVIDKFPISRPNLTFSTLTVSNMSPEDSSIYLCSVGGGGVGYTFGSGTRLTVV.

A single count supports this clone. The chain links TRBV23-1 to TRBJ2-7; weak D call: TRBD1 (5 bases). TRBV23-1 is labeled an ORF, and its function is uncertain. V lost 0 bases and J 6 bases, leaving 18 bases between the germline ends. The CDR3 covers 16 residues. The CDR3 DNA sequence: TGCGCCAGCAGTCAATCCGGACACAACCTACCGGCCGAGCAGTACTTC. Protein sequence: CASSQSGHNLPAEQYF.

The DNA of the CDR3 is TGTGCCAGCAGCTTGCCTCAGGGGTTGAGGAATTCACCCCTCCACTTT. This translates into CASSLPQGLRNSPLHF. This chain links TRBV5-6 with TRBJ1-6; D is possibly TRBD1 (6 bases). The CDR3 is 16 residues long. V lost 1 base and J 7 bases, leaving 15 bases between the germline ends. Germline V gene sequence: CDR1 SGHDT, CDR2 YYEEEE.

This chain links TRBV30 with TRBJ1-1, with D tentatively TRBD1 (5 bases). CDR1 and CDR2 from the germline V gene are GTSNPN and SVGIG (reference sequence). V was pared by 3 bases and J by 0 bases, with 8 bases between. The CDR3 is 13 amino acids. The DNA for the CDR3 is TGTGCCTGGAGAGAGACAGTGAACACTGAAGCTTTCTTT. It codes for CAWRETVNTEAFF.

This clone was detected a few times. CDR3 DNA sequence: TGTGCCAGTAGATTCAGGGAGGTGAATCAGCCCCAGCATTTT. Protein: CASRFREVNQPQHF. V usage is TRBV19 and J usage is TRBJ1-5; the D gene is possibly TRBD1 (5 bases). CDR1 and CDR2 (germline): LNHDA, SQIVND (reference sequence). The V and J ends lost 6 bases and 4 bases respectively, with 13 bases between them. The CDR3 is made up of 14 amino acids. Together with reference TRBV19 and TRBJ1-5, the CDR3 gives the full variable domain: DGGITQSPKYLFRKEGQNVTLSCEQNLNHDAMYWYRQDPGQGLRLIYYSQIVNDFQKGDIAEGYSVSREKKESFPLTVTSAQKNPTAFYLCASRFREVNQPQHFGDGTRLSIL.

This clone was picked up one time. The chain's CDR3 is CASSLVQGARPNSPLHF. In nucleotides, the CDR3 is TGTGCCAGCAGCTTGGTGCAGGGGGCGCGTCCCAATTCACCCCTCCACTTT. The chain couples TRBV5-6 to TRBJ1-6; 8 bases align to TRBD1. The CDR3 extends over 17 amino acids. J lost 7 bases, V lost 0 bases, and 9 bases had no gene match. The germline V gene encodes CDR1 SGHDT and CDR2 YYEEEE.